The clone carrying this TCR beta chain has a single count. Antigen specificity is unknown. PCR amplification relied on 60 Vbeta primers (plus 13 Jbeta primers). Assay used: immunoSEQ multiplex PCR; TCRdb lists only in-frame clones, some missing. The sample records about 120,000 clones, less than 85% being singletons. The data stem from a study of cytomegalovirus exposure and HLA in healthy donors. Across the whole study: HLA-typed donors contributed 65 million to 95 million unique TCRs, which were held in an early data release.

Study-level findings and limits: Donor immune exposure was known only as CMV serostatus.

Among the donors, all were healthy bone marrow donors. V trimming: 4 bases; J trimming: 2 bases; junction bases outside the gene matches: 1. Germline lookup yields CDR1 MGHRA and CDR2 YSYEKL. CDR3 length: 13 residues. The chain uses TRBV4-1 and TRBJ2-5; 7 bases align to TRBD1. Input material: PBMCs. The clonotype comes from a man aged 18 to 29 in good health and CMV-seropositive. The CDR3 spells CASSRDRQETQYF. The CDR3 bases are TGCGCCAGCAGCCGGGACAGACAAGAGACCCAGTACTTC.